The next 2 T cell receptor beta chains were all read from a single sample in a study of naive and memory T cell subsets. The beta constant-region primer was an equimolar mix of two oligonucleotides covering TRBC1 and TRBC2. MiXCR, applied by TCRdb to the UMI-ligation and nested PCR reads, yields one record per CDR3 protein. The data show about 85,000 distinct CDR3 sequences, around 13% seen once. What was sequenced was central memory CD4+ T cells from blood. The receptors originated from a human donor in good health.

The chain links TRBV13 to TRBJ2-7, with D perhaps TRBD1 or TRBD2 (6 bases each). The CDR3 extends over 17 amino acids. Germline V gene sequence: CDR1 PRHDT, CDR2 FYEKMQ (reference sequence). Trimming cost V 5 bases and J 6 bases, with 26 bases left between them. The CDR3 bases are TGTGCCAGCAGCGGAGGGGGGACGACCGATTTCTCCGGCGAGCAGTACTTC. It codes for CASSGGGTTDFSGEQYF.

The table lists this clonotype with many counts. The chain carries TRBV19 and TRBJ2-1; 14 positions agree with TRBD2. The CDR3 loop spans 15 amino acids. V gave up 7 bases and J gave up 9 bases; unmatched junction bases: 8. Per germline, CDR1 LNHDA and CDR2 SQIVND (reference sequence). Here the CDR3 DNA reads TGTGCCAGTACCATGACTAGCGGGAGGGCCGGTGAGCAGTTCTTC. It yields the protein CASTMTSGRAGEQFF.